This T cell receptor (beta chain) was captured by sequencing in a study of CD8 T cells in ankylosing spondylitis. Broader study findings: Within ankylosing spondylitis blood, a TCR beta motif made up of eight or nine highly homologous variants appeared to be characteristic. Disease-linked clones proved CD8+ and comparatively uncommon in peripheral blood. There was reportedly significant enrichment of clones that were disease-linked in matched ankylosing spondylitis synovial fluid.

In making TCR beta libraries, quantitative 5'-RACE with molecular barcodes was used. From the 5' RACE reads, TCRdb called clonotypes with MiXCR, one entry per CDR3 protein. The sample has 700,000 or so distinct CDR3 sequences, 15% to 20% seen once; the top ten hold 15% to 20%. The germline V gene encodes CDR1 SEHNR and CDR2 FQNEAQ (reference sequence). The germline V and J ends were trimmed by 3 bases and 2 bases, with 15 bases remaining between them. The CDR3 has 16 residues. This clonotype has more than one count but fewer than ten. The antigen remains undetermined. The rearrangement uses TRBV7-9 and TRBJ2-3; D assignment may be TRBD1 or TRBD2 (5 bases each). Sample: blood, either unsorted or a sorted T cell fraction (not recorded which). This receptor was taken from a male donor with ankylosing spondylitis. In DNA, the CDR3 is TGTGCCAGCAGCTTCCTTTTGGGACGGAACACAGATACGCAGTATTTT. This encodes CASSFLLGRNTDTQYF.